This T cell receptor beta chain came from a study of molecular identifiers for immune sequencing clone quantification. As for the study in general: Across replicate runs, RNA obtained from approximately 20,000 or 100,000 naive CD8 cells was divided into five, with four undergoing sequencing.

This clonotype was seen a few times. The bulk TCR libraries were made with methods described before and with listed TCR primers. From the PCR reads, TCRdb called clonotypes with MiXCR, one entry per CDR3 protein. The repertoire holds around 480,000 distinct CDR3 sequences, with over 20% as singletons. The receptor comes from a human donor in good health. Some libraries in this study had Jurkat cell RNA spiked in. The sample comprised naive CD8+ T cells from blood, with Jurkat cell RNA spiked in. Stated subset: FACS-sorted CD8+CD4-CCR7+CD45RA+ naive T cells.

The CDR3 region is CASSSQGALGETQYF. The DNA for the CDR3 is TGTGCCAGCAGCTCACAGGGGGCGCTAGGAGAGACCCAGTACTTC. This sequence joins TRBV7-9 and TRBJ2-5, with 9 positions matching TRBD1. CDR3 length: 15 residues. After removal of 4 bases from V and 4 bases from J, the junction contained 7 bases not matched to a gene. The germline V gene encodes CDR1 SEHNR and CDR2 FQNEAQ (reference sequence).